The 22 T cell receptor beta chains in this list originate from one sample, sequenced in a study of OX40 agonist ivuxolimab in advanced cancers. Here immunoSEQ multiplex PCR was the method, and the copy in TCRdb shows in-frame clones only, minus some. The profile shows tens of thousands of clones, about nine tenths of them singletons. Sequencing was performed on CD4+ or CD8+ T cells sorted from blood, taken in a trial of the OX40 agonist ivuxolimab. These receptors originate from an adult with an advanced solid tumor such as melanoma, head and neck, liver or kidney cancer.

This clone has only a few counts. The rearrangement links TRBV18 to TRBJ2-2, with TRBD1 identical over 8 bases. The ends lost 3 bases at V and 1 base at J; junction bases unmatched: 7. Germline assignment: CDR1 KGHSH and CDR2 LQKENI. There are 17 residues in the CDR3. The CDR3 is CASSPRSGTGNTGELFF. In DNA form, the CDR3 reads TGTGCCAGCTCACCCCGTTCTGGGACAGGGAACACCGGGGAGCTGTTTTTT.

The rearrangement joins TRBV10-3 to TRBJ1-4; D gene unclear. The V end lost 6 bases, the J end lost 7 bases, and 12 bases lay between the germline ends. Germline CDR1 reads ENHRY; CDR2 reads SYGVKD. The CDR3 spans 13 residues. The CDR3 DNA sequence: TGTGCCATCAGAGGAAAGGTCGGTGAAAAACTGTTTTTT. Translating it yields CAIRGKVGEKLFF.

The chain uses TRBV9 and TRBJ2-1, with D possibly TRBD2 on 6 matching bases. The germline V and J ends were trimmed by 0 bases and 0 bases, with 10 bases remaining between them. The CDR3 is 16 amino acids. Germline CDR1 SGDLS, CDR2 YYNGEE. The CDR3 sequence: CASSVVTGASYNEQFF. The CDR3, as DNA: TGTGCCAGCAGCGTAGTTACGGGAGCCTCCTACAATGAGCAGTTCTTC.

This rearrangement joins TRBV10-2 to TRBJ2-1; D is uncertain. Trimming removed 3 bases from V and 4 bases from J, with 4 bases in between. Germline V gives CDR1 WSHSY, CDR2 SAAADI. The CDR3 consists of 12 residues. The CDR3, as DNA: TGCGCCAGCAGTGACCCGTACAATGAGCAGTTCTTC. Encoded protein: CASSDPYNEQFF.

This chain joins TRBV7-3 and TRBJ1-1; TRBD1 matches 11 bases. This CDR3 is 15 amino acids long. V dropped 6 bases and J dropped 2; count of bases not matched to a gene: 5. The germline gives CDR1 SGHTA, CDR2 FQGTGA. CDR3 nucleotides: TGTGCCAGCAGTGGACAGGGGGCGGGAAACACTGAAGCTTTCTTT. As protein: CASSGQGAGNTEAFF.

The chain carries TRBV25-1 and TRBJ1-1, with D possibly TRBD1 on 6 matching bases. This CDR3 is 16 amino acids long. Trimming removed 4 bases at V and 0 bases at J, with 15 bases between. Germline V lookup: CDR1 MGHDK, CDR2 SYGVNS. The chain's CDR3 is CASSAAPRDMNTEAFF. The DNA of the CDR3 is TGTGCCAGCAGTGCCGCCCCCCGGGACATGAACACTGAAGCTTTCTTT.

The chain couples TRBV7-9 to TRBJ2-5, with D perhaps matching TRBD1 (5 bases). The V gene's germline CDR1 is SEHNR and CDR2 FQNEAQ (reference sequence). CDR3 length equals 15 residues. V was trimmed by 5 bases and J by 7 bases, leaving 20 bases between them. CDR3 protein: CASSPPSPGARTQYF. The CDR3 coding sequence is TGTGCCAGCAGCCCCCCTTCGCCTGGGGCCAGGACCCAGTACTTC.

This chain joins TRBV10-3 and TRBJ1-1; D is unclear. Trimming removed 5 bases from V and 2 bases from J, with 3 bases in between. This CDR3 contains 11 residues. Germline CDR1 is ENHRY and CDR2 is SYGVKD. CDR3 in amino acids: CAISQNTEAFF. DNA for the CDR3: TGTGCCATCAGTCAAAACACTGAAGCTTTCTTT.

The chain carries TRBV30 and TRBJ2-1; weak D call: TRBD1 (5 bases). V gave up 0 bases and J gave up 8 bases, with 14 bases separating them. CDR1 is GTSNPN and CDR2 is SVGIG in the germline V gene (reference sequence). The CDR3 extends over 14 amino acids. In DNA form, the CDR3 reads TGTGCCTGGAGTGTAGGGGTAGAGATGGATGAGCAGTTCTTC. Protein sequence: CAWSVGVEMDEQFF. The complete variable domain, with remaining parts taken from reference TRBV30 and TRBJ2-1, reads SQTIHQWPATLVQPVGSPLSLECTVEGTSNPNLYWYRQAAGRGLQLLFYSVGIGQISSEVPQNLSASRPQDRQFILSSKKLLLSDSGFYLCAWSVGVEMDEQFFGPGTRLTVL.

This chain connects TRBV5-1 to TRBJ1-1, with no clear D. Looked up from germline, CDR1 is SGHRS and CDR2 is YFSETQ. Trimming took off 4 bases at V and 7 bases at J, with 17 bases between the two ends. The CDR3 is 14 residues long. This CDR3 is CASSPDGRDDEAFF. CDR3 nucleotides: TGCGCCAGCAGCCCGGACGGCCGAGATGATGAAGCTTTCTTT.

This chain joins TRBV2 and TRBJ1-6, with 8 bases lining up with TRBD1. This CDR3 has 13 amino acids. Looked up from germline, CDR1 is SNHLY and CDR2 is FYNNEI. With V trimmed by 10 bases and J by 3 bases, 2 bases remained unmatched. The CDR3 sequence is CATGQDYNSPLHF. In nucleotides, the CDR3 is TGTGCCACGGGACAGGACTATAATTCACCCCTCCACTTT.

The rearrangement uses TRBV19 and TRBJ1-4; possible D gene TRBD1, 6 bases. The V gene's germline CDR1 is LNHDA and CDR2 SQIVND (reference sequence). V was clipped by 6 bases and J by 7 bases, with 6 bases between them. The CDR3 is made up of 11 amino acids. This chain's CDR3 is CASRTGEKLFF. Here the CDR3 DNA reads TGTGCCAGTAGGACAGGTGAAAAACTGTTTTTT.

This clone appeared once. This chain links TRBV28 with TRBJ2-7; 8 nucleotides match TRBD2. Germline V CDR1 and CDR2: MDHEN, SYDVKM. Losses at the gene ends were 4 bases for V and 2 bases for J; bases not matched to a gene: 7. The CDR3 is 15 residues long. The CDR3 protein is CASSSQTSAAYEQYF. CDR3 sequence (DNA): TGTGCCAGCAGTTCCCAGACTAGCGCGGCCTACGAGCAGTACTTC.

V and J are TRBV7-9 and TRBJ2-7; D might be TRBD1 or TRBD2, each matching 6 bases. The CDR3 is made up of 15 amino acids. In germline, CDR1 is SEHNR, CDR2 FQNEAQ (reference sequence). Between the trimmed V and J ends, which lost 3 bases and 5 bases, there was a span of 17 bases. CDR3 nucleotides: TGTGCCAGCAGCTTGGGGGGCCAGGAAGAGGACGAGCAGTACTTC. This encodes CASSLGGQEEDEQYF.

CDR3 residues: CASSPRDRPNTEAFF. CDR3 nucleotide sequence: TGTGCCAGCAGTCCCCGGGACAGGCCGAACACTGAAGCTTTCTTT. The chain recombines TRBV27 with TRBJ1-1; TRBD1 agrees at 8 bases. Germline V gene sequence: CDR1 MNHEY, CDR2 SMNVEV (reference sequence). The CDR3 has 15 residues. V shed 5 bases and J 1 base; nucleotides not matched to a gene: 6.

This chain joins TRBV29-1 and TRBJ1-2; D possibly corresponds to TRBD1 (5 bases). The V gene's germline CDR1 is SQVTM and CDR2 ANQGSEA. This CDR3 is 14 amino acids long. Between the trimmed V and J ends, which lost 4 bases and 0 bases, there was a span of 12 bases. CDR3 region: CSVVTAGTNYGYTF. CDR3 bases: TGCAGCGTTGTGACGGCAGGGACTAACTATGGCTACACCTTC.

This clone was observed a few times. This sequence joins TRBV11-2 and TRBJ1-4, with D possibly being TRBD1 (5 bases). V gave up 5 bases and J gave up 8 bases, with 15 bases separating them. This CDR3 spans 14 amino acids. Germline loops: CDR1 SGHAT, CDR2 FQNNGV. CDR3 sequence (DNA): TGTGCCAGCAGCCTTGGGGGGATAGAGGAAAAACTGTTTTTT. Protein: CASSLGGIEEKLFF.

The gene calls are TRBV6-6 and TRBJ1-1; perhaps TRBD1 as D (6 bases). This CDR3 comprises 15 residues. With 8 bases removed from V and 1 base from J, the gap between germline ends came to 17 bases. Germline V gene lookup returns CDR1 MNHNY and CDR2 SVGAGI (reference sequence). For the CDR3, the DNA is TGTGCCAGCTCCCCCCGAACAGGGAGGAACACTGAAGCTTTCTTT. Amino acids: CASSPRTGRNTEAFF.

This clone was found once. The gene calls are TRBV29-1 and TRBJ2-1; 7 nucleotides line up with TRBD2. This CDR3 spans 15 amino acids. The germline CDR1 and CDR2 sequences are SQVTM and ANQGSEA. V gave up 4 bases and J gave up 5 bases; unmatched junction bases: 11. The CDR3 DNA reads as TGCAGCGTTGTCCCTGGCGGGAGTGAACACAATGAGCAGTTCTTC. The encoded protein is CSVVPGGSEHNEQFF.

The rearrangement joins TRBV5-1 to TRBJ2-1; 13 bases line up with TRBD2. Looked up from germline, CDR1 is SGHRS and CDR2 is YFSETQ. The CDR3 is 15 residues long. The trim removed 5 bases at V and 7 bases at J, leaving 6 bases unmatched. DNA of the CDR3: TGCGCCAGCAGAGCCGGGACTAGCGGGACAAATGAGCAGTTCTTC. This translates into CASRAGTSGTNEQFF.

V and J are TRBV18 and TRBJ1-4; TRBD1 matches 7 bases. CDR1 is KGHSH, CDR2 LQKENI, per germline. The CDR3 is made up of 13 amino acids. Trimming removed 8 bases from V and 5 bases from J; junction bases left unmatched: 5. CDR3 protein: CASTGQLNEKLFF. The CDR3 coding sequence is TGTGCCAGCACGGGACAGCTAAATGAAAAACTGTTTTTT.

The V and J genes are TRBV11-3 and TRBJ2-2; D assignment may be TRBD1 or TRBD2 (5 bases each). There are 14 residues in the CDR3. The ends were cut back, 0 bases at V and 6 bases at J, with 8 bases in the middle. Germline CDR1 reads SGHNT; CDR2 reads YENEEA. The CDR3 spells CASSLDGGAGELFF. The DNA for the CDR3 is TGTGCCAGCAGCTTAGATGGGGGAGCCGGGGAGCTGTTTTTT.